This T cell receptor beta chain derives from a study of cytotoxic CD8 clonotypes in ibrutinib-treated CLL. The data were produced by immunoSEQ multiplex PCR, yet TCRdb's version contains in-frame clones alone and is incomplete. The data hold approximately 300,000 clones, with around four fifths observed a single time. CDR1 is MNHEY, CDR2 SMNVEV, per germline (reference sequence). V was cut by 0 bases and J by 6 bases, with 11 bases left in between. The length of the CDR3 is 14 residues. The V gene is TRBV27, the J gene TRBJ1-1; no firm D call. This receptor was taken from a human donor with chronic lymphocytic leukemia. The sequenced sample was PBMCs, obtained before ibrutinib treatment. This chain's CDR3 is CASSLSGFRAEAFF. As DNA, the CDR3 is TGTGCCAGCAGTTTATCGGGGTTTAGGGCTGAAGCTTTCTTT.